This T cell receptor beta chain was captured by sequencing in a study of identical twins. Findings of the study overall: One should note that invariant MAIT and iNKT cells could partly confound zero-insertion analyses. There was an excess of low generation probability in the out-of-frame alpha sequences that twins shared. Less excess twin sharing appeared in beta out-of-frame sequences. Carriage of fewer insertions was seen in abundant cord blood beta clonotypes, whereas memory repertoires showed none.

TCRdb recomputed calls from the 5' RACE reads with MiXCR, one row per CDR3 protein. The sample has some 1,700,000 distinct CDR3 sequences, roughly 35% seen once. With V trimmed by 5 bases and J by 5 bases, 7 bases remained unmatched. The CDR3 totals 14 residues. CDR1 is MNHNY and CDR2 is SVGAGI in the germline V gene (reference sequence). On this clonotype itself: The antigen remains undetermined.

The specimen sequenced was cord blood. This receptor was obtained from a newborn girl in good health. The chain couples TRBV6-6 to TRBJ1-1, with 8 bases matching TRBD1. The CDR3 DNA follows: TGTGCCAGCAGTGTACAGGGGGGAGGAACTGAAGCTTTCTTT. Translation gives CASSVQGGGTEAFF.